The next 31 T cell receptor beta chains were all read from a single sample in a study of T-cell reconstitution after alpha-beta-depleted transplantation in children. Study findings and constraints: A year post-transplant, T-cell counts and diversity derived mostly from newly produced T cells.

Which antigens these TCRs recognize remains unknown. TCRbeta library construction was performed incorporating unique molecular identifiers. TCRdb reprocessed the PCR reads with MiXCR, giving one entry per CDR3 protein. The sample lists around 300,000 distinct CDR3 sequences, roughly 8.2% occurring once. Sequenced here: peripheral blood, sampled 360 days after TCRalphabeta/CD19-depleted stem cell transplant. These receptor sequences come from a female patient aged 2-9 years who had a stem cell transplant for Fanconi anemia, so the T cells may come from the graft donor.

Notes on this clonotype: The CDR3 does not end in the conserved phenylalanine or tryptophan, so this is likely a read error. The chain combines TRBV5-5 with TRBJ2-1; D unresolved. Deletions cut 0 bases from V and 4 bases from J, with 5 bases between. Germline V gene lookup returns CDR1 SGHKS and CDR2 YYEKEE (reference sequence). This CDR3 has 13 residues. The CDR3 sequence is CASSLGQYNEQFC. The CDR3 DNA reads TGTGCCAGCAGCTTGGGGCAGTACAATGAGCAGTTCTGC.

This clonotype was found many times. This chain joins TRBV5-1 and TRBJ2-1, with 13 bases aligning to TRBD2. After removal of 3 bases from V and 9 bases from J, the junction contained 6 bases not matched to a gene. CDR1 is SGHRS, CDR2 YFSETQ, per germline. This CDR3 contains 15 residues. The CDR3 loop is CASSWTSGSEGEQFF. In nucleotides, the CDR3 is TGCGCCAGCAGCTGGACTAGCGGGAGTGAGGGTGAGCAGTTCTTC.

This clonotype was observed at least ten times. The genes are TRBV4-3 and TRBJ2-1; no definite D call. The CDR3 has 15 amino acids. Germline V gene data show CDR1 as LGHNA and CDR2 as YSLEER. V dropped 3 bases and J dropped 0 bases, with 9 bases sitting between them. The CDR3 bases are TGCGCCAGCAGCCATACAACGAGCTCCTACAATGAGCAGTTCTTC. Translating gives CASSHTTSSYNEQFF.

This clonotype was observed many times. The genes are TRBV20-1 and TRBJ2-3; D is perhaps TRBD2 (6 bases). Trimming left V 3 bases short and J 0 bases short, with 13 bases between. Germline CDR1 and CDR2: DFQATT and SNEGSKA (reference sequence). The CDR3 extends over 15 amino acids. CDR3 nucleotide sequence: TGCAGTGCTAGGGATGGGCGGGGCAGCACAGATACGCAGTATTTT. This gives the protein CSARDGRGSTDTQYF.

V and J are TRBV10-3 and TRBJ1-5; D remains unclear. Germline lookup yields CDR1 ENHRY and CDR2 SYGVKD. V was cut by 0 bases and J by 3 bases, with 9 bases left in between. This CDR3 contains 15 residues. The CDR3 DNA reads TGTGCCATCAGTGAGTCCGGCGGCAACAATCAGCCCCAGCATTTT. It yields the protein CAISESGGNNQPQHF.

This clonotype was found many times. This rearrangement joins TRBV7-2 to TRBJ1-2; D might be TRBD1 (5 bases). CDR3 length equals 15 residues. Germline CDR1 is SGHTA and CDR2 is FQGNSA. Trimming took off 0 bases at V and 3 bases at J, with 11 bases between the two ends. The CDR3 coding sequence is TGTGCCAGCAGCTTAGCGGTTCGGGGGGACTATGGCTACACCTTC. It yields the protein CASSLAVRGDYGYTF.

Ten or more counts support this clonotype. The chain carries TRBV7-9 and TRBJ2-3; the match to TRBD2 covers 13 bases. The J segment lost 5 bases and the V segment lost 4 bases, leaving 3 bases of the junction unmatched. Germline V gene lookup returns CDR1 SEHNR and CDR2 FQNEAQ (reference sequence). This CDR3 contains 15 residues. The CDR3 is CASSWTSGSGDTQYF. The CDR3 DNA reads TGTGCCAGCAGCTGGACTAGCGGGAGCGGAGATACGCAGTATTTT.

This clonotype has more than one count but fewer than ten. The rearrangement joins TRBV30 to TRBJ1-4; tentatively, D is TRBD1 (5 bases). Germline V gives CDR1 GTSNPN, CDR2 SVGIG (reference sequence). The CDR3 covers 13 residues. The germline V and J ends were trimmed by 3 bases and 5 bases, with 10 bases remaining between them. The CDR3 coding sequence is TGTGCCTGGAGGCCGACAGCGAATGAAAAACTGTTTTTT. It encodes CAWRPTANEKLFF.

The gene calls are TRBV4-2 and TRBJ1-4; 7 bases are a match to TRBD1. The CDR3 totals 15 residues. J gave up 8 bases and V 4 bases, and 10 bases lay outside the gene matches. Germline V gene sequence: CDR1 LGHNA, CDR2 YNFKEQ. DNA of the CDR3: TGTGCCAGCAGCCGAACTCTCGGGACAGCCGAAAAACTGTTTTTT. This gives the protein CASSRTLGTAEKLFF.

The V call is TRBV2, the J call TRBJ2-1; D possibly uses TRBD1 or TRBD2 (5 bases each). Germline assignment: CDR1 SNHLY and CDR2 FYNNEI. V lost 2 bases to trimming and J lost 14 bases, with 10 bases between them. This CDR3 region has 11 residues. The CDR3 DNA reads as TGTGCCAGCAGTGAACCGGGGCCGGAGTTCTTC. It encodes CASSEPGPEFF.

This clonotype has a count of ten or more. The chain links TRBV6-5 to TRBJ2-5; 7 positions agree with TRBD2. V gave up 2 bases and J gave up 4 bases; unmatched junction bases: 7. The germline CDR1 and CDR2 sequences are MNHEY and SVGAGI. CDR3 length equals 15 residues. This CDR3 is CASSYVVPGGETQYF. DNA of the CDR3: TGTGCCAGCAGTTACGTGGTACCGGGAGGAGAGACCCAGTACTTC.

This clonotype was seen repeatedly, ten times or more. The chain has TRBV20-1 and TRBJ2-6; 10 positions agree with TRBD1. The CDR3 spans 18 residues. Germline values: CDR1 DFQATT, CDR2 SNEGSKA (reference sequence). J lost 1 base, V lost 3 bases, and 9 bases had no gene match. CDR3 sequence: CSARVLDRGGSGANVLTF. CDR3 bases: TGCAGTGCTAGGGTGTTGGACAGGGGGGGTTCTGGGGCCAACGTCCTGACTTTC.

This clonotype was found a few times. The V and J genes are TRBV30 and TRBJ1-2; D call uncertain. The germline V gene encodes CDR1 GTSNPN and CDR2 SVGIG (reference sequence). The ends were cut back, 2 bases at V and 4 bases at J, with 11 bases in the middle. The CDR3 covers 13 residues. Here the CDR3 DNA reads TGTGCCTGGAGTCGACTCTTGCCCTATGGCTACACCTTC. Translation: CAWSRLLPYGYTF. The full variable domain, its missing parts supplied by reference TRBV30 and TRBJ1-2, is SQTIHQWPATLVQPVGSPLSLECTVEGTSNPNLYWYRQAAGRGLQLLFYSVGIGQISSEVPQNLSASRPQDRQFILSSKKLLLSDSGFYLCAWSRLLPYGYTFGSGTRLTVV.

This clonotype appeared a few times. The chain joins TRBV20-1 to TRBJ1-6; D might be TRBD1 (5 bases). Germline-derived CDR1 and CDR2 are DFQATT and SNEGSKA (reference sequence). The V end lost 6 bases, the J end lost 3 bases, and 9 bases lay between the germline ends. CDR3 length: 13 residues. The CDR3 DNA is TGCAGTGCGGCGACAGACTATAATTCACCCCTCCACTTT. Translation: CSAATDYNSPLHF.

This clonotype showed up many times. The junction differs from germline at one of its ends, possibly a read error. The chain recombines TRBV3-1 with TRBJ2-7, with D possibly matching TRBD1 (6 bases). There are 9 residues in the CDR3. Germline lookup yields CDR1 LGHDT and CDR2 YNNKEL (reference sequence). The CDR3 DNA is TGTGCCAGCGTTTACAGGGACAACTTC. It yields the protein CASVYRDNF.

This clonotype showed up many times. The rearrangement joins TRBV20-1 to TRBJ1-5; D call uncertain. The germline V gene has CDR1 DFQATT and CDR2 SNEGSKA (reference sequence). The CDR3 consists of 14 residues. The ends were cut back, 2 bases at V and 6 bases at J, with 14 bases in the middle. The CDR3 here is CSARTWDVGQPQHF. The CDR3 nucleotides read TGCAGTGCTAGAACATGGGATGTTGGTCAGCCCCAGCATTTT.

This clonotype was counted many times. V usage is TRBV4-2 and J usage is TRBJ2-4; TRBD1 matches 9 bases. This CDR3 is 19 amino acids long. Germline CDR1 is LGHNA and CDR2 is YNFKEQ. Trimming at V came to 2 bases and at J to 3 bases, leaving 14 bases not matched to a gene. CDR3 sequence (DNA): TGTGCCAGCAGCCAAATAACAGGGGGCGGACTAGGGGTCAAAAACATTCAGTACTTC. Residues: CASSQITGGGLGVKNIQYF.

Ten or more counts support this clonotype. The chain joins TRBV28 to TRBJ1-6; D not resolved. CDR1 is MDHEN and CDR2 is SYDVKM in the germline V gene. The CDR3 totals 14 residues. V was trimmed by 7 bases and J by 0 bases, leaving 7 bases between them. CDR3 DNA sequence: TGTGCCAGCATTCGGAGCTCCTATAATTCACCCCTCCACTTT. Its protein is CASIRSSYNSPLHF.

This clonotype was seen at least ten times. This chain uses TRBV9 with TRBJ2-2; weak D call: TRBD1 (6 bases). Germline V gives CDR1 SGDLS, CDR2 YYNGEE. This CDR3 contains 14 residues. V lost 8 bases and J lost 3, with 14 bases in between. The CDR3 protein is CASLKGVDTGELFF. CDR3 nucleotide sequence: TGTGCCAGTCTAAAGGGGGTAGACACCGGGGAGCTGTTTTTT.

This clonotype showed up many times. V usage is TRBV5-1 and J usage is TRBJ1-1; D unclear. Germline V gene data show CDR1 as SGHRS and CDR2 as YFSETQ. Trimming shortened V by 2 bases and J by 0 bases, and 8 bases separated the two germline ends. The CDR3 length is 14 residues. CDR3: CASSLDVLNTEAFF. The CDR3, as DNA: TGCGCCAGCAGCTTAGACGTATTGAACACTGAAGCTTTCTTT.

The sample holds many counts of this clonotype. The rearrangement joins TRBV20-1 to TRBJ2-7; a possible D gene is TRBD2 (5 bases). The CDR3 has 11 residues. CDR1 is DFQATT, CDR2 SNEGSKA, per germline (reference sequence). Trimming stripped 2 bases from V and 3 bases from J, with 5 bases between. CDR3 nucleotide sequence: TGCAGTGCTAGAAGCGGCTACGAGCAGTACTTC. As protein: CSARSGYEQYF.

This clonotype was seen at least ten times. The chain links TRBV20-1 to TRBJ2-2, with 10 nucleotides matching TRBD2. Germline CDR1 DFQATT, CDR2 SNEGSKA (reference sequence). The CDR3 loop spans 13 amino acids. J lost 5 bases, V lost 6 bases, and 3 bases had no gene match. The CDR3 DNA follows: TGCAGTGCGAAACTAGCGGGGACCGGGGAGCTGTTTTTT. Amino acid sequence: CSAKLAGTGELFF.

The CDR3 loop reads CASSLLGTSGRAAGIYEQYF. CDR3 nucleotide sequence: TGTGCCAGCTCCCTCCTAGGGACTAGCGGGAGGGCCGCCGGAATTTACGAGCAGTACTTC. The chain links TRBV18 to TRBJ2-7; 16 bases match TRBD2. CDR1 and CDR2 from the germline V gene are KGHSH and LQKENI. The V gene end was trimmed by 6 bases and the J gene end by 4 bases; junction bases not matched to a gene: 18. The CDR3 covers 20 residues.

This clonotype was counted a few times. The rearrangement links TRBV20-1 to TRBJ1-5; 10 bases map to TRBD1. The length of the CDR3 is 15 residues. Germline loops: CDR1 DFQATT, CDR2 SNEGSKA (reference sequence). V dropped 3 bases and J dropped 2; count of bases not matched to a gene: 4. The CDR3 DNA reads TGCAGTGCTAGGGCCGGGACAGGGGGCAATCAGCCCCAGCATTTT. It specifies CSARAGTGGNQPQHF.

The genes are TRBV11-2 and TRBJ2-1; D remains unclear. V lost 1 base, J lost 5 bases, and 6 bases lay in between. This CDR3 region has 13 residues. Germline V lookup: CDR1 SGHAT, CDR2 FQNNGV. CDR3 coding DNA: TGTGCCAGCAGCTTAGTACCGGACAATGAGCAGTTCTTC. Its protein is CASSLVPDNEQFF. The entire variable domain, with the rest obtained from reference TRBV11-2 and TRBJ2-1, is as follows: EAGVAQSPRYKIIEKRQSVAFWCNPISGHATLYWYQQILGQGPKLLIQFQNNGVVDDSQLPKDRFSAERLKGVDSTLKIQPAKLEDSAVYLCASSLVPDNEQFFGPGTRLTVL.

This clonotype was found many times. J is TRBJ1-1 and V is TRBV4-1; D remains ambiguous. The germline V and J ends were trimmed by 1 base and 5 bases, with 14 bases remaining between them. Germline CDR1 reads MGHRA; CDR2 reads YSYEKL. The CDR3 totals 15 residues. The CDR3 region is CASSQVTGLGTEAFF. CDR3 sequence (DNA): TGCGCCAGCAGCCAAGTAACGGGCTTGGGGACTGAAGCTTTCTTT.

This clonotype appeared many times. The chain has TRBV4-2 and TRBJ2-2; D might be TRBD2 (5 bases). The CDR3 has 15 amino acids. V lost 1 base, J lost 4 bases, and 10 bases lay in between. Germline CDR1 is LGHNA and CDR2 is YNFKEQ. The chain's CDR3 is CASSQATRITGELFF. For the CDR3, the DNA is TGTGCCAGCAGCCAAGCTACTAGAATCACCGGGGAGCTGTTTTTT.

Ten or more counts support this clonotype. The chain recombines TRBV15 with TRBJ1-6; D may be TRBD1 (5 bases). V was pared by 5 bases and J by 7 bases, with 15 bases between. This CDR3 has 15 residues. CDR1 is LNHNV, CDR2 YYDKDF, per germline (reference sequence). The CDR3 loop is CATSSLPPGNSPLHF. CDR3 coding DNA: TGTGCCACCAGCTCCCTCCCCCCAGGGAATTCACCCCTCCACTTT.

The chain links TRBV3-1 to TRBJ2-7; the D is unclear. Germline V gene sequence: CDR1 LGHDT, CDR2 YNNKEL (reference sequence). Between the trimmed V and J ends, which lost 4 bases and 4 bases, there was a span of 14 bases. CDR3 length: 14 amino acids. The CDR3 region is CASSLNSWQYEQYF. The CDR3 DNA follows: TGTGCCAGCAGCCTTAATTCATGGCAGTACGAGCAGTACTTC.

This clonotype was counted at least ten times. The V and J genes are TRBV12-3 or TRBV12-4 and TRBJ2-7; possible D gene TRBD1, 5 bases. V was shortened by 3 bases and J by 6 bases, with 9 bases between the two germline ends. The CDR3 length is 12 residues. CDR3 bases: TGTGCCAGCAGTTTTTTTCAGGGCGAGCAGTACTTC. Protein: CASSFFQGEQYF.

This clonotype came up a few times. This chain connects TRBV6-2 or TRBV6-3 to TRBJ1-6; tentatively, D is TRBD1 (6 bases). This CDR3 spans 14 amino acids. Per the germline V gene, CDR1 is MNHEY and CDR2 is SVGEGT. The ends were cut back, 5 bases at V and 7 bases at J, with 12 bases in the middle. CDR3 amino acids: CASSPQGWNSPLHF. CDR3 nucleotides: TGTGCCAGCAGTCCACAGGGCTGGAATTCACCCCTCCACTTT.